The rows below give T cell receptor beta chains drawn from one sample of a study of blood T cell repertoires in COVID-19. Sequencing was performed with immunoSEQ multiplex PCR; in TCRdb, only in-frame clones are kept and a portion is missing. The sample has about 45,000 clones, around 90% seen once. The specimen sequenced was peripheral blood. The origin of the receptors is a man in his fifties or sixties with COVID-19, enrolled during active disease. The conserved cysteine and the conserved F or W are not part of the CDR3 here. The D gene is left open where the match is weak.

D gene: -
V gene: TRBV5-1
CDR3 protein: ASSLAGADRGNTIY

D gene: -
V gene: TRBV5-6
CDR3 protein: ASSHLYRDTEAF

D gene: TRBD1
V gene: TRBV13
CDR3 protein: ASSTTGGLDTQY

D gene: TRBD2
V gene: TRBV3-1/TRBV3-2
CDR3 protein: ASSQEELAGVWEQF

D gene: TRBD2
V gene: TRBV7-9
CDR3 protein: ASSSLSGRFNEQF

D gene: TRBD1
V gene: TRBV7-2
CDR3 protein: ASSFNRGNEKLF

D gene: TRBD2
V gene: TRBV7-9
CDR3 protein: ASSLVSTSGGNEQF

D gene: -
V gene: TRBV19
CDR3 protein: ASSSGLLSPLH

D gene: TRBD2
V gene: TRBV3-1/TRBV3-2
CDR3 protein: ASSQSGRAYEQY

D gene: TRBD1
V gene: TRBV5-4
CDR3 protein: ASSLWDSSYEQY

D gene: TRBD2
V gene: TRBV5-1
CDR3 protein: ASSSGLADLQETQY

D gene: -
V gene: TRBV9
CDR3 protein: ASGRGSDNEKLF

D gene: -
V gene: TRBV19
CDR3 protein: ASSIVRRSNQPQH

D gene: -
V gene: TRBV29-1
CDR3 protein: SVEDRRGIDYGYT

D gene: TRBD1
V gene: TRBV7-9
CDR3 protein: ASSPDRGANEKLF

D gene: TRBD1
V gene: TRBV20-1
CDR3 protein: SASTGTGGDAN

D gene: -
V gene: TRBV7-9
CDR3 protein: ASSLGRAQY

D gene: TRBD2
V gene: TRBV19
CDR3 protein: ASSIALGLAGGGYNEQF

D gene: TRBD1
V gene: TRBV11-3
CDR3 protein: ASSLGQANTEAF

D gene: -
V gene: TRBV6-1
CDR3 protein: ASSEAWGGDSINEQF

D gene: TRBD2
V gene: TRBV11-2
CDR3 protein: ASSSPGLAGGFHTQY

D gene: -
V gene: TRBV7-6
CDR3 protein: ASSLARGVENTIY

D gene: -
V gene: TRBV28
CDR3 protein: ASSFKTGQETQY

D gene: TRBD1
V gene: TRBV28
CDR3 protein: ASSLGGQGKGKLF

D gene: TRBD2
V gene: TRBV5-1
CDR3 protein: ASSLEGLAPDTQY

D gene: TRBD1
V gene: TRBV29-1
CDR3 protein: SVTGTGSTDTQY

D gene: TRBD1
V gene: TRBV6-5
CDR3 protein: ASRVTGDAEAF

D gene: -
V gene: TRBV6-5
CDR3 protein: ASRPTGLRSGELF

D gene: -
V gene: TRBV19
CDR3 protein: ASSLRVSYEQY

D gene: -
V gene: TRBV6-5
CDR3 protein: ASSSGSAGNTIY

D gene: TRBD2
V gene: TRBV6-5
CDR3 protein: ASKRGTSGYNEQF